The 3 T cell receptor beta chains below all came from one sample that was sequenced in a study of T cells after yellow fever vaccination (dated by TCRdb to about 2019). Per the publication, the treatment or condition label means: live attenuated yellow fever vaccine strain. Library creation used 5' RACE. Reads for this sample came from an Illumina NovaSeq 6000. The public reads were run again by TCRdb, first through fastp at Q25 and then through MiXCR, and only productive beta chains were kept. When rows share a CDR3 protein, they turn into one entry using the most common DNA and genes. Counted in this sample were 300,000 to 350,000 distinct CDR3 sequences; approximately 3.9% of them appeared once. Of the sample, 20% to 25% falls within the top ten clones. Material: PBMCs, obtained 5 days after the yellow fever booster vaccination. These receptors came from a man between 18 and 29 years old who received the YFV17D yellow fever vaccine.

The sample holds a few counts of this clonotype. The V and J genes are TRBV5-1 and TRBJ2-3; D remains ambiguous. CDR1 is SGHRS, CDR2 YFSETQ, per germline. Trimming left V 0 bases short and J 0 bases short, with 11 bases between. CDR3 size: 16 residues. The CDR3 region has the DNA TGCGCCAGCAGCTTGGGGGCTAGTTCTAGCACAGATACGCAGTATTTT. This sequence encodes CASSLGASSSTDTQYF.

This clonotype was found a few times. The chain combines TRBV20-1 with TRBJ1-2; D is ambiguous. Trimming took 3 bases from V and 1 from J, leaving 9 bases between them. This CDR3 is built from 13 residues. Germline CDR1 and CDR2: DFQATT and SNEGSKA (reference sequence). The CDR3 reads CSARGRINYGYTF. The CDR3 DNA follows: TGCAGTGCTAGGGGCAGGATTAACTATGGCTACACCTTC.

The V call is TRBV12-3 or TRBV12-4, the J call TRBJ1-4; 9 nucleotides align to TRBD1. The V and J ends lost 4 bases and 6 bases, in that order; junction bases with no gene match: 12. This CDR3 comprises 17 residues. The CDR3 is CASSSGTGTDLDEKLFF. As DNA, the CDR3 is TGTGCCAGCAGTTCAGGGACAGGGACTGATTTGGATGAAAAACTGTTTTTT.